This T cell receptor beta chain is from a study of cytotoxic CD8 clonotypes in ibrutinib-treated CLL. As for the study in general: Complete response was seen in 2 patients and partial in about 24; roughly 12 progressed and roughly 15 stayed remitted after a median around 6 years.

Assay: immunoSEQ multiplex PCR; the TCRdb copy retains only in-frame clones and omits some. Of roughly 200,000 clones in the sample, nearly 80% are singletons; the top ten hold more than 9.5%. The CDR3 is made up of 15 amino acids. Per germline, CDR1 MNHEY and CDR2 SVGAGI. Unmatched junction bases numbered 4, after V lost 5 bases and J lost 3 bases. The starting material was PBMCs, obtained after 12 months of ibrutinib treatment. The V call is TRBV6-5, the J call TRBJ2-7; 13 nucleotides line up with TRBD2. The sequence was obtained from a human donor with chronic lymphocytic leukemia. CDR3 in amino acids: CASSPRTSGSYEQYF. CDR3 DNA: TGTGCCAGCAGTCCCCGGACTAGCGGGAGCTACGAGCAGTACTTC.